These T cell receptor beta chains were read from a single sample in a study of T cell responses to AZD1222 COVID-19 vaccine. Some clones are missing from TCRdb's copy, which holds only in-frame ones; the method was immunoSEQ multiplex PCR. The table records 200,000 or so clones, around 88% of them present only once. Material: peripheral blood, obtained on day 0 of AZD1222 vaccination. These receptors all come from an adult in good health. Both conserved end residues are trimmed from each CDR3. Each record gives: V gene, J gene, CDR3 protein.

>TRBV11-3|TRBJ2-3
ASSSSPRETDTQY
>TRBV29-1|TRBJ1-2
SVTGTGDPYGYT
>TRBV18|TRBJ1-2
ASSPQQGESYGYT
>TRBV5-6|TRBJ2-3
ASSGPGQGTDTQY
>TRBV6-2/TRBV6-3|TRBJ1-5
ASSYGGEGDGDNQPQH
>TRBV5-6|TRBJ2-4
ASSLGDQNLAKNIQY
>TRBV28|TRBJ1-2
ASGGYT
>TRBV20-1|TRBJ1-5
SASVGLDQPQH
>TRBV5-1|TRBJ1-6
ASSLVLQGPSSYNSPLH
>TRBV7-3|TRBJ2-2
ASSSLGSGGAPGELF
>TRBV14|TRBJ1-4
ASSPAGTSNEKLF
>TRBV6-5|TRBJ1-1
ASSRGRLMNTEAF
>TRBV19|TRBJ2-7
ASSSSGGYEQY
>TRBV5-6|TRBJ2-1
ASSLELAGGGEQF
>TRBV7-9|TRBJ1-2
ASSLAVEGGYGYT
>TRBV4-1|TRBJ2-7
ASSPRGRPYEQY
>TRBV29-1|TRBJ1-2
SGLENRFRGYGYT
>TRBV5-1|TRBJ2-7
ASSLVGKAGSEWY
>TRBV7-3|TRBJ1-1
ASSLKGGTEAF
>TRBV27|TRBJ1-1
ASSEMSATEAF
>TRBV30|TRBJ1-5
AWSGGPNSNQPQH
>TRBV5-1|TRBJ2-7
ASSLEQTGSEQY
>TRBV18|TRBJ1-5
ASSPVSAGVIQPQH
>TRBV7-8|TRBJ2-5
ASSTGRETQY
>TRBV7-3|TRBJ2-1
ASSPNAGGLNEQF
>TRBV5-8|TRBJ1-5
ASSSSGYQPQH
>TRBV6-5|TRBJ1-5
ASSPEQGRNQPQH
>TRBV6-2/TRBV6-3|TRBJ1-2
ASSPAVYGYT
>TRBV2|TRBJ1-4
ASSVVQGSKEKLF
>TRBV5-1|TRBJ1-1
ASSFSLNTEAF
>TRBV19|TRBJ1-1
ASSMRGTEAF
>TRBV27|TRBJ2-5
ASSPRTGRSVDETQY
>TRBV5-1|TRBJ1-2
ASSSGTGNYGYT
>TRBV28|TRBJ1-2
ASSAGTGAYYGYT
>TRBV3-1/TRBV3-2|TRBJ2-5
ASSLAGEQEGTQY
>TRBV19|TRBJ1-1
ASSSGRTTEAF
>TRBV12-3/TRBV12-4|TRBJ2-7
ASSFGSSYEQY
>TRBV6-5|TRBJ1-1
ASSYRTGNTEAF
>TRBV9|TRBJ1-4
ASSVNEKLF
>TRBV19|TRBJ1-1
ASSMGGNTEAF
>TRBV15|TRBJ2-1
ATSRGGAVYNEQF
>TRBV7-9|TRBJ2-3
ASSNRGASSTDTQY
>TRBV19|TRBJ2-4
ASSVGGRGLLAKY
>TRBV5-1|TRBJ2-7
ASSPPGQGAHEQY
>TRBV5-1|TRBJ2-5
ASSPWGGPQETQY
>TRBV24-1|TRBJ2-5
ATSDRGPRETQY
>TRBV3-1/TRBV3-2|TRBJ2-1
ASRKKNEQF